This T cell receptor (beta chain) comes out of a study of identifying expanded T cells in peripheral blood. Concerning this clone: Its antigen is currently unknown.

The assay was immunoSEQ multiplex PCR, and TCRdb's table has in-frame clones only and misses some. Of roughly 120,000 clones listed, about 85% are singletons. Collection occurred without any documented infections or immune events in donors. The V end lost 0 bases, the J end lost 1 base, and 19 bases lay between the germline ends. The CDR3 covers 18 residues. Per germline, CDR1 SGHRS and CDR2 YFSETQ. The study, taken as a whole, reports: About 1.3 clones differed between technical replicates, versus around 15 and 19 over time. Across healthy donors, higher total template counts meant significantly greater approximately 2-week count variance.

The chain has TRBV5-1 and TRBJ1-2; D is unresolved. The sample was blood. This receptor was taken from a person aged 18 to 70 in good health. CDR3 protein: CASSLAEEGRRSNYGYTF. CDR3 DNA sequence: TGCGCCAGCAGCTTGGCCGAGGAGGGAAGGCGAAGTAACTATGGCTACACCTTC.